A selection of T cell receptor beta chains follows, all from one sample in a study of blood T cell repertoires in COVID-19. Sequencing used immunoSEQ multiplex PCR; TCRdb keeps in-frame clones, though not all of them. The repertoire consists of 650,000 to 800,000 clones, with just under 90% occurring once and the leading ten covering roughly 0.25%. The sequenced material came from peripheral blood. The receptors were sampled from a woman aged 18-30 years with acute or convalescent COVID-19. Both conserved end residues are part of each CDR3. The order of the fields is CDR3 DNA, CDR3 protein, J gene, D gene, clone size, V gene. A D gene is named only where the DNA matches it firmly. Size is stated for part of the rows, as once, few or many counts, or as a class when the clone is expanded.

CDR3 DNA: TGCAGCGTTGCCGGGACAGCGAACTACGAGCAGTACTTC; CDR3 protein: CSVAGTANYEQYF; J gene: TRBJ2-7; D gene: TRBD1; clone size: -; V gene: TRBV29-1
CDR3 DNA: TGTGCCAGCAGCCCCTACGCGGAGAGTACCGGGGAGCTGTTTTTT; CDR3 protein: CASSPYAESTGELFF; J gene: TRBJ2-2; D gene: -; clone size: -; V gene: TRBV6-4
CDR3 DNA: TGTGCCAGCAGCCAAGAAATGACTACGGCACTCAATAGCAATCAGCCCCAGCATTTT; CDR3 protein: CASSQEMTTALNSNQPQHF; J gene: TRBJ1-5; D gene: -; clone size: -; V gene: TRBV3-1/TRBV3-2
CDR3 DNA: TGTGCCAGTAGTGTCCGGGAGGACTACAATGAGCAGTTCTTC; CDR3 protein: CASSVREDYNEQFF; J gene: TRBJ2-1; D gene: TRBD2; clone size: once; V gene: TRBV19
CDR3 DNA: TGCAGCGTTGAATTGGGGCGGGGGACCTACGAGCAGTACTTC; CDR3 protein: CSVELGRGTYEQYF; J gene: TRBJ2-7; D gene: TRBD2; clone size: -; V gene: TRBV29-1
CDR3 DNA: TGTGCCAGCTCACCACTAGGGGACACCGGGGAGCTGTTTTTT; CDR3 protein: CASSPLGDTGELFF; J gene: TRBJ2-2; D gene: -; clone size: -; V gene: TRBV18
CDR3 DNA: TGCAGCGTTGAATTACAGTCATACAATGAGCAGTTCTTC; CDR3 protein: CSVELQSYNEQFF; J gene: TRBJ2-1; D gene: -; clone size: -; V gene: TRBV29-1
CDR3 DNA: TGTGCCAGCAGCTTGCTCTACTCCTATAATTCACCCCTCCACTTT; CDR3 protein: CASSLLYSYNSPLHF; J gene: TRBJ1-6; D gene: -; clone size: -; V gene: TRBV5-5
CDR3 DNA: TGTGCCAGCAGCTTTAGCGGGGAACGGTACAATGAGCAGTTCTTC; CDR3 protein: CASSFSGERYNEQFF; J gene: TRBJ2-1; D gene: TRBD2; clone size: once; V gene: TRBV11-2
CDR3 DNA: TGCGCCAGCAGCCAAGATGAAGGGGGCGAACGGGGTCAGCCCCAGCATTTT; CDR3 protein: CASSQDEGGERGQPQHF; J gene: TRBJ1-5; D gene: TRBD1; clone size: -; V gene: TRBV4-1
CDR3 DNA: TGTGCCAGCAGTTTTGGGCAGGGGGTCTACGAGCAGTACTTC; CDR3 protein: CASSFGQGVYEQYF; J gene: TRBJ2-7; D gene: TRBD1; clone size: -; V gene: TRBV27
CDR3 DNA: TGTGCCAGCAAATCTTTGACAGATACGCAGTATTTT; CDR3 protein: CASKSLTDTQYF; J gene: TRBJ2-3; D gene: -; clone size: -; V gene: TRBV28
CDR3 DNA: TGTGCCAGCAGTAGGGGAGAGGGGGCAGGGTACGAGCAGTACTTC; CDR3 protein: CASSRGEGAGYEQYF; J gene: TRBJ2-7; D gene: TRBD1; clone size: once; V gene: TRBV6-5
CDR3 DNA: TGTGCCACATCTTCCGACACGGGGAGGTTTCTTAACTATGGCTACACCTTC; CDR3 protein: CATSSDTGRFLNYGYTF; J gene: TRBJ1-2; D gene: -; clone size: -; V gene: TRBV3-1/TRBV3-2
CDR3 DNA: TGTGCCAGCAGCCCCTCCGGGGGCTATGGCTACACCTTC; CDR3 protein: CASSPSGGYGYTF; J gene: TRBJ1-2; D gene: -; clone size: -; V gene: TRBV3-1/TRBV3-2
CDR3 DNA: TGTGCCAGCAGCCCCACCCCCTGGACTAGCCAAGAGACCCAGTACTTC; CDR3 protein: CASSPTPWTSQETQYF; J gene: TRBJ2-5; D gene: TRBD2; clone size: -; V gene: TRBV13
CDR3 DNA: TGCGCCAGCAGTGCGGGACAACGACAAGAGACCCAGTACTTC; CDR3 protein: CASSAGQRQETQYF; J gene: TRBJ2-5; D gene: -; clone size: -; V gene: TRBV10-1
CDR3 DNA: TGTGCCAGCAGTGTTAGGAGTCCCTTTTATGGCTACACCTTC; CDR3 protein: CASSVRSPFYGYTF; J gene: TRBJ1-2; D gene: -; clone size: few; V gene: TRBV2
CDR3 DNA: TGTGCCAGCAGCTTAGGGTTATGGGTTGCGGGGCCGCATGATACGCAGTATTTT; CDR3 protein: CASSLGLWVAGPHDTQYF; J gene: TRBJ2-3; D gene: -; clone size: -; V gene: TRBV7-9
CDR3 DNA: TGTGCCAGCAGCCCCCGGCAGGGGACAGATACGCAGTATTTT; CDR3 protein: CASSPRQGTDTQYF; J gene: TRBJ2-3; D gene: -; clone size: -; V gene: TRBV9
CDR3 DNA: TGCGCCAGCAGCTCGCTGACAAGTCTATCCACTGAAGCTTTCTTT; CDR3 protein: CASSSLTSLSTEAFF; J gene: TRBJ1-1; D gene: -; clone size: once; V gene: TRBV5-1
CDR3 DNA: TGTGCTAGTGGTTCCCCACCCGGGACAGGGGATACGCAGTATTTT; CDR3 protein: CASGSPPGTGDTQYF; J gene: TRBJ2-3; D gene: TRBD1; clone size: -; V gene: TRBV12-5
CDR3 DNA: TGTGCCAGCAGCCAATTTCGGGACACTGAAGCTTTCTTT; CDR3 protein: CASSQFRDTEAFF; J gene: TRBJ1-1; D gene: -; clone size: -; V gene: TRBV7-3
CDR3 DNA: TGTGCCAGCAGTTTAATGGGGGGAGGTACTGAAGCTTTCTTT; CDR3 protein: CASSLMGGGTEAFF; J gene: TRBJ1-1; D gene: -; clone size: once; V gene: TRBV27
CDR3 DNA: TGTGCCATCAGTGGAGAAGACTATGGCTACACCTTC; CDR3 protein: CAISGEDYGYTF; J gene: TRBJ1-2; D gene: -; clone size: few; V gene: TRBV10-3
CDR3 DNA: TGTGCCAGCAGCCCGGACTGGACCGCAGGGACCCAGTACTTC; CDR3 protein: CASSPDWTAGTQYF; J gene: TRBJ2-5; D gene: -; clone size: -; V gene: TRBV9
CDR3 DNA: TGTGCCAGCAGCTTGGGGAGAACCTACGAGCAGTACTTC; CDR3 protein: CASSLGRTYEQYF; J gene: TRBJ2-7; D gene: -; clone size: -; V gene: TRBV5-6
CDR3 DNA: TGTGCCAGCAGCCTTCTTCGGACAGGCTCCTACGAGCAGTACTTC; CDR3 protein: CASSLLRTGSYEQYF; J gene: TRBJ2-7; D gene: -; clone size: few; V gene: TRBV21-1
CDR3 DNA: TGTGCCGGCAAGAGAAGCGGGGGGGGTAACTATGGCTACACCTTC; CDR3 protein: CAGKRSGGGNYGYTF; J gene: TRBJ1-2; D gene: -; clone size: once; V gene: TRBV19
CDR3 DNA: TGTGCCAGCAGCTTCGACAGCGGCAATCAGCCCCAGCATTTT; CDR3 protein: CASSFDSGNQPQHF; J gene: TRBJ1-5; D gene: -; clone size: -; V gene: TRBV7-2
CDR3 DNA: TGTGCCAGCAGTGACTCCACCGACAGGCCCCTAGGGGAACTGTTTTTT; CDR3 protein: CASSDSTDRPLGELFF; J gene: TRBJ1-4; D gene: -; clone size: -; V gene: TRBV25-1
CDR3 DNA: TGTGCCATCAGTGGCGACAGGGCAATCACAGATACGCAGTATTTT; CDR3 protein: CAISGDRAITDTQYF; J gene: TRBJ2-3; D gene: TRBD1; clone size: -; V gene: TRBV10-3
CDR3 DNA: TGTGCCAGTAGTCCCAGGCACAGGGGGGACGCTGAAGCTTTCTTT; CDR3 protein: CASSPRHRGDAEAFF; J gene: TRBJ1-1; D gene: TRBD1; clone size: -; V gene: TRBV19
CDR3 DNA: TGTGCCACCAGTGAGGGGACAGGGGGCAGGAACACTGAAGCTTTCTTT; CDR3 protein: CATSEGTGGRNTEAFF; J gene: TRBJ1-1; D gene: TRBD1; clone size: -; V gene: TRBV24-1
CDR3 DNA: TGTGCCGCCGGAGGCAGATCTTCCATGAACACTGAAGCTTTCTTT; CDR3 protein: CAAGGRSSMNTEAFF; J gene: TRBJ1-1; D gene: -; clone size: -; V gene: TRBV27
CDR3 DNA: TGCGCCAGCAGCCAATCCGGCGGGGGATTCTCCTACGAGCAGTACTTC; CDR3 protein: CASSQSGGGFSYEQYF; J gene: TRBJ2-7; D gene: TRBD2; clone size: -; V gene: TRBV4-1
CDR3 DNA: TGTGCCAGCAGCTTGGGCGGGGGGGCCCCCTACGAGCAGTACTTC; CDR3 protein: CASSLGGGAPYEQYF; J gene: TRBJ2-7; D gene: TRBD2; clone size: -; V gene: TRBV5-6
CDR3 DNA: TGCAGCGTTTGGACAGGGGGAAGCGAGCAGTACTTC; CDR3 protein: CSVWTGGSEQYF; J gene: TRBJ2-7; D gene: TRBD1; clone size: once; V gene: TRBV29-1
CDR3 DNA: TGTGCCAGCAGCTCCCAGGGGGCACGCGGCTACACCTTC; CDR3 protein: CASSSQGARGYTF; J gene: TRBJ1-2; D gene: TRBD1; clone size: -; V gene: TRBV5-4
CDR3 DNA: TGTGCCAGCAGCTTCAATAGCGGGAGGGGCAACGAGCAGTACTTC; CDR3 protein: CASSFNSGRGNEQYF; J gene: TRBJ2-7; D gene: TRBD2; clone size: -; V gene: TRBV7-2
CDR3 DNA: TGTGCCAGCAGTAGCCGGCCTTGGGACAGGCGCTACGAGCAGTACTTC; CDR3 protein: CASSSRPWDRRYEQYF; J gene: TRBJ2-7; D gene: TRBD1; clone size: once; V gene: TRBV6-2/TRBV6-3
CDR3 DNA: TGCAGCGTTGGGGGGGGCTCTGGCTACACCTTC; CDR3 protein: CSVGGGSGYTF; J gene: TRBJ1-2; D gene: -; clone size: -; V gene: TRBV29-1
CDR3 DNA: TGTGCCAGCAGTCTCCGGCACAACAGGGGGCAGTACGGCTACACCTTC; CDR3 protein: CASSLRHNRGQYGYTF; J gene: TRBJ1-2; D gene: TRBD1; clone size: -; V gene: TRBV27
CDR3 DNA: TGTGCCAGCAGCCAGCCCGATGGACAGGAAGCTTTCTTT; CDR3 protein: CASSQPDGQEAFF; J gene: TRBJ1-1; D gene: -; clone size: few; V gene: TRBV4-2